The next 15 T cell receptor beta chains were all read from a single sample in a study of CD8 T cells in ankylosing spondylitis. TCRdb ran MiXCR on the 5' RACE reads and lists one entry per CDR3 protein. The profile shows around 300,000 distinct CDR3 sequences, about 15% of them singletons. The material sequenced was blood, either unsorted or a sorted T cell fraction (not recorded which). All receptors derive from a male donor with ankylosing spondylitis or in good health (not recorded which).

The chain employs TRBV15 and TRBJ2-1, with D perhaps matching TRBD2 (6 bases). V was pared by 5 bases and J by 9 bases, with 17 bases between. CDR3 length: 14 amino acids. Germline V gene sequence: CDR1 LNHNV, CDR2 YYDKDF (reference sequence). CDR3 nucleotide sequence: TGTGCCACCAGCGCACGGCCCGCGACTAGTGAGCAGTTCTTC. Protein sequence: CATSARPATSEQFF.

The rearrangement joins TRBV4-1 to TRBJ2-5; 9 nucleotides line up with TRBD2. The CDR3 length is 16 residues. Trimming cost V 5 bases and J 1 base; bases outside gene matches: 8. Germline CDR1 reads MGHRA; CDR2 reads YSYEKL. The DNA for the CDR3 is TGCGCCAGCAGCTTCGGGCTAGCGGGATTCCAAGAGACCCAGTACTTC. It is translated as CASSFGLAGFQETQYF.

This clonotype was recorded many times. The V call is TRBV7-2, the J call TRBJ1-1, with D perhaps matching TRBD1 (5 bases). Germline lookup yields CDR1 SGHTA and CDR2 FQGNSA. The CDR3 loop spans 14 amino acids. V was trimmed by 8 bases and J by 1 base, leaving 14 bases between them. CDR3 DNA sequence: TGTGCCAGCTTAGCACAGGCTAGGAACACTGAAGCTTTCTTT. Its translation is CASLAQARNTEAFF.

The chain combines TRBV7-2 with TRBJ2-2; TRBD1 is a possible D gene (5 bases). CDR1 is SGHTA and CDR2 is FQGNSA in the germline V gene. CDR3 size: 16 residues. The V and J ends lost 2 bases and 4 bases respectively, with 14 bases between them. The CDR3 protein is CASSLRRAQGTGELFF. CDR3 coding DNA: TGTGCCAGCAGCTTACGTAGGGCGCAGGGCACCGGGGAGCTGTTTTTT.

V gene TRBV12-3 or TRBV12-4 combines with J gene TRBJ2-2; 8 bases align to TRBD2. V shed 11 bases and J 2 bases; nucleotides not matched to a gene: 7. This CDR3 region has 14 residues. CDR3 region: CASGGDTNTGELFF. In DNA form, the CDR3 reads TGTGCCTCCGGGGGGGACACTAACACCGGGGAGCTGTTTTTT.

This clonotype was observed a few times. This chain uses TRBV24-1 with TRBJ2-7; the D is unclear. CDR3 length: 10 amino acids. Germline V lookup: CDR1 KGHDR, CDR2 SFDVKD. V lost 3 bases to trimming and J lost 7 bases, with 3 bases between them. DNA for the CDR3: TGTGCCACCAGTGATGGGGAGCAGTACTTC. It encodes CATSDGEQYF.

This clonotype was counted only a few times. This sequence joins TRBV2 and TRBJ1-2; 7 bases match TRBD1. The ends lost 5 bases at V and 2 bases at J; junction bases unmatched: 11. The CDR3 runs 16 residues. The V gene's germline CDR1 is SNHLY and CDR2 FYNNEI. The CDR3 protein is CASSQQGTKRNYGYTF. In DNA, the CDR3 is TGTGCCAGCAGTCAACAGGGGACGAAGCGAAACTATGGCTACACCTTC.

The V call is TRBV7-2, the J call TRBJ2-1, with D tentatively TRBD2 (6 bases). The CDR3 has 13 residues. From germline, CDR1 is SGHTA and CDR2 FQGNSA. V lost 5 bases, J lost 11 bases, and 16 bases lay in between. The CDR3 protein is CASSPGGAVKQFF. CDR3 bases: TGTGCCAGCAGCCCAGGAGGGGCTGTGAAGCAGTTCTTC.

This chain connects TRBV28 to TRBJ1-2, with TRBD1 as a possible D gene (5 bases). The V gene lost 6 bases and the J gene lost 4 bases, with 12 bases spanning the gap. This CDR3 spans 13 amino acids. From germline, CDR1 is MDHEN and CDR2 SYDVKM. For the CDR3, the DNA is TGTGCCAGCAGCCGGGACCGATCCTATGGCTACACCTTC. Protein product: CASSRDRSYGYTF.

The sample holds a few counts of this clonotype. This chain uses TRBV20-1 with TRBJ2-1; 7 positions agree with TRBD2. Germline loops: CDR1 DFQATT, CDR2 SNEGSKA (reference sequence). V lost 3 bases, J lost 7 bases, and 0 bases stayed unmatched. This CDR3 comprises 11 residues. CDR3 sequence: CSASGGNEQFF. Here the CDR3 DNA reads TGCAGTGCTAGCGGGGGGAATGAGCAGTTCTTC.

In its sample, this clonotype was seen once. This chain connects TRBV7-9 to TRBJ2-3, with 11 bases lining up with TRBD1. Losses at the gene ends were 5 bases for V and 5 bases for J; bases not matched to a gene: 6. This CDR3 is built from 15 residues. Germline assignment: CDR1 SEHNR and CDR2 FQNEAQ (reference sequence). CDR3 nucleotides: TGTGCCAGCAGCGCCGGACAGGGGGCCGGAGATACGCAGTATTTT. This translates into CASSAGQGAGDTQYF.

In its sample, this clonotype was seen a few times. This chain joins TRBV14 and TRBJ2-5, with D possibly TRBD1 on 6 matching bases. CDR1 is SGHDN, CDR2 FVKESK, per germline. Trimming cost V 2 bases and J 5 bases, with 15 bases left between them. This CDR3 region has 15 residues. For the CDR3, the DNA is TGTGCCAGCAGCCAACCCGGGACAAGAGATGAGACCCAGTACTTC. Translating gives CASSQPGTRDETQYF.

This chain links TRBV5-1 with TRBJ2-3, with D possibly being TRBD2 (6 bases). The CDR3 runs to 15 residues. Trimming left V 7 bases short and J 0 bases short, with 15 bases between. Germline V gives CDR1 SGHRS, CDR2 YFSETQ. The CDR3 is CASRERAPSTDTQYF. Here the CDR3 DNA reads TGCGCCAGCCGGGAGCGGGCGCCTAGCACAGATACGCAGTATTTT. Variable domain in full (rest from reference TRBV5-1 and TRBJ2-3): KAGVTQTPRYLIKTRGQQVTLSCSPISGHRSVSWYQQTPGQGLQFLFEYFSETQRNKGNFPGRFSGRQFSNSRSEMNVSTLELGDSALYLCASRERAPSTDTQYFGPGTRLTVL.

This clonotype showed up just a few times. The rearrangement joins TRBV7-2 to TRBJ1-5; no clear D gene. Germline V gene sequence: CDR1 SGHTA, CDR2 FQGNSA. V lost 6 bases to trimming and J lost 3 bases, with 9 bases between them. The length of the CDR3 is 13 residues. The CDR3 is CASSTQYNQPQHF. The CDR3 nucleotides are TGTGCCAGCAGTACACAGTACAATCAGCCCCAGCATTTT.

The genes are TRBV5-1 and TRBJ2-3, with 7 bases lining up with TRBD2. Per germline, CDR1 SGHRS and CDR2 YFSETQ. Germline trimming cut 4 bases from V and 0 bases from J; bases unmatched to any gene: 2. The CDR3 is made up of 14 amino acids. The chain's CDR3 is CASSRGDSTDTQYF. The CDR3 DNA is TGCGCCAGCAGCCGGGGGGACAGCACAGATACGCAGTATTTT.